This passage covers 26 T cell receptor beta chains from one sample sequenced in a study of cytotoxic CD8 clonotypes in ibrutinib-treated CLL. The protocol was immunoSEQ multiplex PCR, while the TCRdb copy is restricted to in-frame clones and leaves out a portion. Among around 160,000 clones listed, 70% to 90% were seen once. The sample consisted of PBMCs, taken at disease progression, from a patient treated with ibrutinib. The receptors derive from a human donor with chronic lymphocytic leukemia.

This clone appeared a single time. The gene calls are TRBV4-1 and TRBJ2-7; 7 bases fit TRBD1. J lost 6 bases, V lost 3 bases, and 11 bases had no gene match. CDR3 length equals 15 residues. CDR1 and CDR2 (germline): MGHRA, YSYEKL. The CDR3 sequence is CASSHSTGNVAEQYF. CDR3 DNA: TGCGCCAGCAGCCACTCGACAGGGAACGTCGCCGAGCAGTACTTC.

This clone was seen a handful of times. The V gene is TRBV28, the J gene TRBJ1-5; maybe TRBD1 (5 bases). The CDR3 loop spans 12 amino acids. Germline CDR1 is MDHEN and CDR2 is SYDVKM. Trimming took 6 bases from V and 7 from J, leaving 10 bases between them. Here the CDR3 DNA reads TGTGCCAGCAGCCAGGGAAACCAGCCCCAGCATTTT. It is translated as CASSQGNQPQHF.

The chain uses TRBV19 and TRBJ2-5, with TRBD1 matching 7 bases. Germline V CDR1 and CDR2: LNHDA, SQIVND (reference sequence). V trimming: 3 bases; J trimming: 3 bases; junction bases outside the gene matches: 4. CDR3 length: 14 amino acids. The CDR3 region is CASSIGTAEETQYF. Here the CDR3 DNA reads TGTGCCAGTAGTATTGGGACAGCAGAAGAGACCCAGTACTTC.

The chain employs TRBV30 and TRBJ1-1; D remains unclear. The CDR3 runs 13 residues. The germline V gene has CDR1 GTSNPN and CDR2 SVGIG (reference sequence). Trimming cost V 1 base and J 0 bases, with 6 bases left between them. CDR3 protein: CAWSGPMNTEAFF. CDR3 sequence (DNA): TGTGCCTGGAGTGGGCCTATGAACACTGAAGCTTTCTTT.

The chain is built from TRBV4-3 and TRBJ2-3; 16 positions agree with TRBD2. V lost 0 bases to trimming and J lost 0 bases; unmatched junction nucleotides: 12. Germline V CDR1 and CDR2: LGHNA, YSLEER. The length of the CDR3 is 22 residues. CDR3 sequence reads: CASSQEGTRGLAGGPSTDTQYF. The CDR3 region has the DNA TGCGCCAGCAGCCAAGAGGGTACAAGGGGACTAGCGGGAGGGCCGAGCACAGATACGCAGTATTTT.

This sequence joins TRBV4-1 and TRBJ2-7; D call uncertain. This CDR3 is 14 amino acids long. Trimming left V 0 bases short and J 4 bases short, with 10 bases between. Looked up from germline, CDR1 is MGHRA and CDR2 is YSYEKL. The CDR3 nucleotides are TGCGCCAGCAGCCAAGAACACGGTACTTACGAGCAGTACTTC. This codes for CASSQEHGTYEQYF.

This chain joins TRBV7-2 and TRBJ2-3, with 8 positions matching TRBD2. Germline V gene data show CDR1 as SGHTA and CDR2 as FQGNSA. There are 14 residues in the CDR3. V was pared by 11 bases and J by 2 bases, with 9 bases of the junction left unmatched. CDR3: CACGGSGPTDTQYF. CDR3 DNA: TGTGCCTGCGGGGGGAGCGGCCCCACAGATACGCAGTATTTT.

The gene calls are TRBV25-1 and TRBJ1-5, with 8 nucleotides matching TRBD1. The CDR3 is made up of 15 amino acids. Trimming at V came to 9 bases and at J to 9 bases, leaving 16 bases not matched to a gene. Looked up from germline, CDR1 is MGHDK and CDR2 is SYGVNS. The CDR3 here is CASPPADRAPLPQHF. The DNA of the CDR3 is TGTGCCAGTCCCCCAGCGGACAGGGCCCCGCTGCCCCAGCATTTT.

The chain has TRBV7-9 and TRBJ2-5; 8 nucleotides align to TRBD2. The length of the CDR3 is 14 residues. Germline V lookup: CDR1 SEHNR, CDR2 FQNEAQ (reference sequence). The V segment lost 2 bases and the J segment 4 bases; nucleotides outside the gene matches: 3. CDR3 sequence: CASSLTSGRETQYF. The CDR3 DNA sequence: TGTGCCAGCAGCTTAACTAGCGGTAGAGAGACCCAGTACTTC.

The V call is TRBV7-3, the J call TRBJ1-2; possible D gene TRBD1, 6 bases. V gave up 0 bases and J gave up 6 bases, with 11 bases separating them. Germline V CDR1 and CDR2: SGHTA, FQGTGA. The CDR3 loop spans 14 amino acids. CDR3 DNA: TGTGCCAGCAGCTTAACGCTGGGACATGATGGCTACACCTTC. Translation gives CASSLTLGHDGYTF.

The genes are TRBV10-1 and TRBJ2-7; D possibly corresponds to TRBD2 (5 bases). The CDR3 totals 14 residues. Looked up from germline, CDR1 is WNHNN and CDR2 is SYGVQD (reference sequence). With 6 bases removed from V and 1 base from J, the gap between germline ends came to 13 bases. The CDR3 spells CASSQTGKSYEQYF. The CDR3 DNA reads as TGCGCCAGCAGCCAGACGGGAAAATCCTACGAGCAGTACTTC.

The CDR3: CASGEGRGQGEAFF. CDR3 DNA: TGTGCCAGCGGGGAGGGGAGGGGGCAAGGTGAAGCTTTCTTT. The genes are TRBV7-2 and TRBJ1-1, with 7 bases matching TRBD1. The CDR3 length is 14 residues. V was pared by 8 bases and J by 7 bases, with 13 bases of the junction left unmatched. Germline lookup yields CDR1 SGHTA and CDR2 FQGNSA.

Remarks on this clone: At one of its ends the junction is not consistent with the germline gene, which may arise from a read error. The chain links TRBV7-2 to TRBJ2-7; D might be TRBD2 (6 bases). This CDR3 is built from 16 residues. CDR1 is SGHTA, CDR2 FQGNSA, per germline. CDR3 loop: CASSLASAGSSYEQYF. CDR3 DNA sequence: TGTGCCAGCAGCCTAGCTAGCGCCGGTTCCTCCTACGAGCAGTACTTC.

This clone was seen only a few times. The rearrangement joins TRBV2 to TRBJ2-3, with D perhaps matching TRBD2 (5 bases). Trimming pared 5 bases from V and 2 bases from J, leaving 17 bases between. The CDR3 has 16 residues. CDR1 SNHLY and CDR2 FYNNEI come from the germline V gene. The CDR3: CASSSRPTRTTDTQYF. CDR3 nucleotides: TGTGCCAGCAGTTCCCGCCCCACTAGGACCACAGATACGCAGTATTTT.

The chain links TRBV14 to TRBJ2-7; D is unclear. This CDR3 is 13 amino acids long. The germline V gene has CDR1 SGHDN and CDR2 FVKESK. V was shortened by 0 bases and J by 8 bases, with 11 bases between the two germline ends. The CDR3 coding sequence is TGTGCCAGCAGCCAAGATGTGAAAGATAAGCAGTACTTC. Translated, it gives CASSQDVKDKQYF.

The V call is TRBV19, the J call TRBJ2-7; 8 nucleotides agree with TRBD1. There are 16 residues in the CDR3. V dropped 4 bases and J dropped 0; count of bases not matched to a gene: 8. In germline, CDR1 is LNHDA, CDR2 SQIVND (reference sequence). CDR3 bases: TGTGCCAGTAGTAGGACAGGGCGACTGAGCTCCTACGAGCAGTACTTC. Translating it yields CASSRTGRLSSYEQYF.

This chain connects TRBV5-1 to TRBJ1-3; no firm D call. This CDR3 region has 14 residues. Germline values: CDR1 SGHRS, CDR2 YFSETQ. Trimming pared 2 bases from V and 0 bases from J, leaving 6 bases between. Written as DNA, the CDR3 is TGCGCCAGCAGCTTAGCCAACTCTGGAAACACCATATATTTT. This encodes CASSLANSGNTIYF. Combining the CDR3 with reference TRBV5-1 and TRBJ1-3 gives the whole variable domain KAGVTQTPRYLIKTRGQQVTLSCSPISGHRSVSWYQQTPGQGLQFLFEYFSETQRNKGNFPGRFSGRQFSNSRSEMNVSTLELGDSALYLCASSLANSGNTIYFGEGSWLTVV.

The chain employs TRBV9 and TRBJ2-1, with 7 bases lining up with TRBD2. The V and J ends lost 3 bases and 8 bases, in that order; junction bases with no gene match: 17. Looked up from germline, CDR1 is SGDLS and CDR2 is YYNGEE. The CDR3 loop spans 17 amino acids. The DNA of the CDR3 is TGTGCCAGCAGCGCGACGGGGGGAGACCTAGGTATCGATGAGCAGTTCTTC. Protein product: CASSATGGDLGIDEQFF.

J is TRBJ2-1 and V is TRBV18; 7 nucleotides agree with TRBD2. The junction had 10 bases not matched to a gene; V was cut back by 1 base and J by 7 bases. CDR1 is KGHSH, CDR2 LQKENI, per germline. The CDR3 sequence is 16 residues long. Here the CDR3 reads CASSPRSSGRFNEQFF. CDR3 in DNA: TGTGCCAGCTCACCACGGTCTAGCGGACGTTTTAATGAGCAGTTCTTC. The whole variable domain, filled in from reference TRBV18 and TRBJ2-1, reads NAGVMQNPRHLVRRRGQEARLRCSPMKGHSHVYWYRQLPEEGLKFMVYLQKENIIDESGMPKERFSAEFPKEGPSILRIQQVVRGDSAAYFCASSPRSSGRFNEQFFGPGTRLTVL.

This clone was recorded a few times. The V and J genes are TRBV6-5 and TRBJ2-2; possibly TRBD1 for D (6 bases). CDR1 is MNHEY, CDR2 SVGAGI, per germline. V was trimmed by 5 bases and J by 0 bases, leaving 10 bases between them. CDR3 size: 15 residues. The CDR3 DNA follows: TGTGCCAGCAGTACAGGGTTGGCGAACACCGGGGAGCTGTTTTTT. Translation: CASSTGLANTGELFF.

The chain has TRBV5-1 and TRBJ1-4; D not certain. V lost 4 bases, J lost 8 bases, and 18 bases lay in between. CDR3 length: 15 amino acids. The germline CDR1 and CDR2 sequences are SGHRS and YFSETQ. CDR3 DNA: TGCGCCAGCAGCACTGGACTGAGGGAGAGCGAAAAACTGTTTTTT. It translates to CASSTGLRESEKLFF.

CDR3 protein: CASSSSGQVNEKLFF. The CDR3 DNA reads TGTGCCAGCAGCTCGTCGGGACAGGTTAATGAAAAACTGTTTTTT. The chain recombines TRBV7-9 with TRBJ1-4, with 8 bases lining up with TRBD1. CDR1 and CDR2 from the germline V gene are SEHNR and FQNEAQ (reference sequence). The CDR3 has 15 amino acids. V dropped 4 bases and J dropped 4; count of bases not matched to a gene: 5.

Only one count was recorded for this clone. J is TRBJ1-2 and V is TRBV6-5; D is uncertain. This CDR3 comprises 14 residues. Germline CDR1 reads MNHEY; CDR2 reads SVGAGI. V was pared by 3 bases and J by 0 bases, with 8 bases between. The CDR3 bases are TGTGCCAGCAGTTATGGGCAGGCTAACTATGGCTACACCTTC. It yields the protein CASSYGQANYGYTF.

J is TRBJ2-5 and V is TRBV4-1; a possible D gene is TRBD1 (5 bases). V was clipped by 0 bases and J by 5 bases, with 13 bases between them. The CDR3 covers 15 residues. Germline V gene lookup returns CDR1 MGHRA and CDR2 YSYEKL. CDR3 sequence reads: CASSQEGQGMETQYF. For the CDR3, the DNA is TGCGCCAGCAGCCAAGAGGGGCAGGGTATGGAGACCCAGTACTTC.

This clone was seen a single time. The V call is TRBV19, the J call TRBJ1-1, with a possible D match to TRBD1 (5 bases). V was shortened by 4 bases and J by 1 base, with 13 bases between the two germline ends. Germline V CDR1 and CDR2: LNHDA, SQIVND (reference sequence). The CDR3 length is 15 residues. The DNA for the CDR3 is TGTGCCAGTAGTAGGCCCACAGGAACGAACACTGAAGCTTTCTTT. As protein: CASSRPTGTNTEAFF.

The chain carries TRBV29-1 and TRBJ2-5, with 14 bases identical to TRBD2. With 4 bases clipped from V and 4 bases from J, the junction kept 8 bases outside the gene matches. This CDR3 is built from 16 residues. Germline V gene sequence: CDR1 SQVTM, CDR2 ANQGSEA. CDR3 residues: CSVVGLAGVRRETQYF. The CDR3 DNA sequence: TGCAGCGTTGTGGGACTAGCGGGAGTACGAAGAGAGACCCAGTACTTC.